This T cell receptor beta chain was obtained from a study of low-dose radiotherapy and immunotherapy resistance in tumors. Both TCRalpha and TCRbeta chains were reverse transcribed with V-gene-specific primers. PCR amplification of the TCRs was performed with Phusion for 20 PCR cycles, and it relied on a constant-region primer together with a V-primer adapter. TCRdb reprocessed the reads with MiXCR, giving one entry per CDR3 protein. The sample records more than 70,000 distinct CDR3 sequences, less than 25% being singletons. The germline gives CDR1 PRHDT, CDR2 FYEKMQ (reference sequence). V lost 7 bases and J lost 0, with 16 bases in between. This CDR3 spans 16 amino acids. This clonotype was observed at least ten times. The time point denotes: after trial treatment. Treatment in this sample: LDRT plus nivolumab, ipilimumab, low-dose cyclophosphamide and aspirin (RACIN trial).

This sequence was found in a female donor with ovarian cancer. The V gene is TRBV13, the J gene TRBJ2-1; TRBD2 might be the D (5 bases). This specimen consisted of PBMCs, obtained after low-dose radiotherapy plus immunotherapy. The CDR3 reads CASILSERNSYNEQFF. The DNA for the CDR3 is TGTGCCAGCATCCTATCGGAGCGGAACTCCTACAATGAGCAGTTCTTC.